In this sample, the clone carrying this T cell receptor beta chain turned up once. The antigen remains undetermined. TCRdb's copy holds only in-frame clones and misses some; the assay was immunoSEQ multiplex PCR. The repertoire holds some 120,000 clones, 90% to 95% seen once, with approximately 2.5% in the top ten. The data derive from a study of T cell responses to AZD1222 COVID-19 vaccine. Study results and limitations: After the peak T cell response, and only then, were repertoires sampled.

The CDR3 length is 15 residues. Germline CDR1 LGHDT, CDR2 YNNKEL (reference sequence). V shed 8 bases, J shed 8 bases, and the junction held 13 bases outside the gene matches. This chain joins TRBV3-1 (or the pseudogene TRBV3-2) and TRBJ2-1, with 9 bases that match TRBD2. Material: peripheral blood, obtained on day 0 of AZD1222 vaccination. This receptor was obtained from an adult in good health. The CDR3 nucleotides are TGTGCCAGCGCGGCGCTAGCGGGAAGAATCGATGAGCAGTTCTTC. Its translation is CASAALAGRIDEQFF.